Listed below are T cell receptor beta chains from one sample, sequenced in a study of T cell responses to AZD1222 COVID-19 vaccine. Produced via immunoSEQ multiplex PCR; TCRdb's table is partial and in-frame only. The table has about 120,000 clones, roughly 90% seen once; the top ten hold 13% to 15%. The material sequenced was peripheral blood, taken on day 0 of AZD1222 vaccination. The receptors come from an adult in good health. The CDR3 runs from the conserved cysteine through the conserved F or W. D genes are given only for firm matches. Size values are once, few and many counts, or a class for expanded clones, and some rows have none.

clone size	J gene	D gene	V gene	CDR3 protein	CDR3 DNA
few	TRBJ2-2	-	TRBV10-3	CAISESIGGVTGELFF	TGTGCCATCAGTGAGTCTATAGGAGGGGTGACCGGGGAGCTGTTTTTT
-	TRBJ2-7	-	TRBV14	CASSQASGVNEQYF	TGTGCCAGCAGCCAAGCCAGTGGGGTGAACGAGCAGTACTTC
-	TRBJ2-7	-	TRBV6-2/TRBV6-3	CASSYDYRGTTNYEQYF	TGTGCCAGCAGTTACGATTATAGAGGGACAACAAATTACGAGCAGTACTTC
-	TRBJ1-5	-	TRBV5-8	CASSFRGINQPQHF	TGTGCCAGCAGCTTCAGGGGCATCAATCAGCCCCAGCATTTT
once	TRBJ1-1	-	TRBV7-2	CASSLVGGGNTEAFF	TGTGCCAGCAGCTTAGTGGGGGGAGGGAACACTGAAGCTTTCTTT
-	TRBJ2-5	TRBD2	TRBV7-2	CASSLTGGRRETQYF	TGTGCCAGCAGCTTGACCGGGGGGAGGCGGGAGACCCAGTACTTC
-	TRBJ2-2	-	TRBV6-2/TRBV6-3	CASSWRVNTGELFF	TGTGCCAGCAGTTGGCGGGTCAACACCGGGGAGCTGTTTTTT
-	TRBJ2-7	-	TRBV5-1	CASSLVGGGDEQYF	TGCGCCAGCAGCTTGGTCGGGGGCGGGGACGAGCAGTACTTC
-	TRBJ2-1	-	TRBV13	CASSLGRGPFNEQFF	TGTGCCAGCAGCTTAGGGCGGGGGCCCTTCAATGAGCAGTTCTTC
-	TRBJ2-2	-	TRBV10-3	CAIGISGTGELFF	TGTGCCATCGGAATAAGTGGGACCGGGGAGCTGTTTTTT
once	TRBJ2-3	-	TRBV12-5	CASGLANTDTQYF	TGTGCTAGTGGTTTGGCTAACACAGATACGCAGTATTTT
-	TRBJ2-1	-	TRBV27	CASSPGLGPEQFF	TGTGCCAGCAGTCCAGGGTTGGGCCCTGAGCAGTTCTTC
-	TRBJ1-4	-	TRBV11-2	CASSPRTGRGATNEKLFF	TGTGCCAGCAGCCCACGAACGGGTCGGGGGGCAACTAATGAAAAACTGTTTTTT
-	TRBJ1-1	-	TRBV10-3	CAISRQAPEEEAFF	TGTGCCATCAGTCGACAGGCTCCCGAGGAAGAAGCTTTCTTT
once	TRBJ1-3	-	TRBV19	CASSIWSGQHTGNTIYF	TGTGCCAGTAGTATTTGGTCCGGGCAGCACACTGGAAACACCATATATTTT
-	TRBJ2-7	TRBD2	TRBV6-5	CASSYSRASGTYEQYF	TGTGCCAGCAGTTACTCGAGGGCTAGCGGGACCTACGAGCAGTACTTC
once	TRBJ2-3	TRBD2	TRBV6-1	CASSEARGDAPDTQYF	TGTGCCAGCAGTGAAGCTCGGGGGGATGCCCCAGATACGCAGTATTTT
-	TRBJ1-1	-	TRBV19	CASSTSMNTEAFF	TGTGCCAGTAGTACTTCCATGAACACTGAAGCTTTCTTT
-	TRBJ1-1	-	TRBV7-8	CASSPGMNTEAFF	TGTGCCAGCAGCCCAGGAATGAACACTGAAGCTTTCTTT
-	TRBJ1-5	-	TRBV5-5	CASSLARQGPNQPQHF	TGTGCCAGCAGCTTGGCCCGGCAGGGGCCCAATCAGCCCCAGCATTTT
-	TRBJ1-1	-	TRBV19	CASSIGVNGRGVPEAFF	TGTGCCAGTAGTATAGGGGTAAATGGCAGGGGCGTACCTGAAGCTTTCTTT
-	TRBJ2-5	TRBD1	TRBV6-5	CASSRRTGEETQYF	TGTGCCAGCAGTCGACGGACAGGAGAAGAGACCCAGTACTTC
-	TRBJ1-1	TRBD1	TRBV7-9	CASGRRGTANTEAFF	TGTGCCAGCGGGAGGAGGGGGACAGCGAACACTGAAGCTTTCTTT
-	TRBJ1-2	-	TRBV19	CASTETLLTAGVYLNYGYTF	TGTGCCAGTACCGAGACCCTTCTTACTGCCGGGGTCTACCTTAACTATGGCTACACCTTC
-	TRBJ2-2	-	TRBV11-2	CASTQGGGTGELFF	TGTGCCAGCACACAGGGGGGAGGGACCGGGGAGCTGTTTTTT
-	TRBJ2-1	TRBD2	TRBV2	CASGKTSGSSYNEQFF	TGTGCCAGCGGGAAGACTAGCGGGAGCTCCTACAATGAGCAGTTCTTC
-	TRBJ1-5	-	TRBV7-2	CASSTRAGEKPQHF	TGTGCCAGCAGCACTAGGGCAGGCGAAAAGCCCCAGCATTTT
-	TRBJ1-1	-	TRBV7-2	CASSRGTANTEAFF	TGTGCCAGCAGCCGGGGGACGGCGAACACTGAAGCTTTCTTT
-	TRBJ1-2	-	TRBV4-1	CASSQPAREYGYTF	TGCGCCAGCAGCCAGCCAGCCCGTGAGTATGGCTACACCTTC
-	TRBJ2-7	TRBD2	TRBV4-1	CASSQVVAGKEQYF	TGCGCCAGCAGCCAAGTTGTAGCGGGAAAAGAGCAGTACTTC
-	TRBJ2-2	-	TRBV6-2/TRBV6-3	CASSPGRNTGELFF	TGTGCCAGCAGTCCGGGACGGAACACCGGGGAGCTGTTTTTT
-	TRBJ1-3	-	TRBV7-2	CASSRGGGSGNTIYF	TGTGCCAGCAGCCGTGGGGGGGGCTCTGGAAACACCATATATTTT
-	TRBJ1-4	-	TRBV7-9	CASSSPLSATNEKLFF	TGTGCCAGCAGTTCGCCACTCTCTGCAACTAATGAAAAACTGTTTTTT
-	TRBJ2-3	-	TRBV4-1	CASSHTNTDTQYF	TGCGCCAGCAGCCATACCAACACAGATACGCAGTATTTT
-	TRBJ1-2	TRBD1	TRBV18	CASSPKQGADGYTF	TGTGCCAGCTCACCCAAACAGGGGGCGGACGGCTACACCTTC
-	TRBJ2-7	-	TRBV5-1	CASSLPYGEQYF	TGCGCCAGCAGCCTACCTTACGGCGAGCAGTACTTC
-	TRBJ1-6	-	TRBV6-2/TRBV6-3	CASSSGGVSPLHF	TGTGCCAGCAGTTCTGGAGGGGTATCACCCCTCCACTTT
once	TRBJ2-7	-	TRBV6-2/TRBV6-3	CASSSMGDLEVQYF	TGTGCCAGCAGTTCCATGGGGGACCTCGAGGTGCAGTACTTC
-	TRBJ2-7	-	TRBV15	CATSREGGLNYEQYF	TGTGCCACCAGCAGAGAGGGGGGGCTAAACTACGAGCAGTACTTC
-	TRBJ2-1	-	TRBV11-3	CASSPRGQGAYNEQFF	TGTGCCAGCAGCCCCCGGGGGCAGGGGGCCTACAATGAGCAGTTCTTC
-	TRBJ2-1	TRBD2	TRBV5-1	CASTTTGTSGSRSYNEQFF	TGCGCCAGCACCACGACAGGGACTAGCGGGAGTCGGTCCTACAATGAGCAGTTCTTC